A selection of T cell receptor beta chains follows, all from one sample in a study of immune characterization of retroperitoneal liposarcoma. TCRdb fed the PCR reads into MiXCR, producing one record per CDR3 protein. The profile shows 2,000 to 3,000 distinct CDR3 sequences, roughly 42% of them singletons. The material sequenced was tumor tissue. The receptors come from a male donor with retroperitoneal liposarcoma. CDR3s include the opening cysteine and the closing phenylalanine or tryptophan. D genes are given only for firm matches. Expanded clones get a size class; other rows say once, few or many, or leave the size out.

d_call	v_call	clone_size	cdr3_length	j_call	cdr3_aa	cdr3_nt
TRBD1	TRBV12-3/TRBV12-4	-	16	TRBJ2-2	CASSNFETGYDGELFF	TGTGCCAGCAGCAATTTCGAGACAGGGTACGACGGGGAGCTGTTTTTT
-	TRBV11-3	few	15	TRBJ2-3	CASSTRLGSTDTQYF	TGTGCCAGCAGCACTAGACTAGGAAGCACAGATACGCAGTATTTT
-	TRBV5-5	once	15	TRBJ2-5	CASSLAKGAGGTQYF	TGTGCCAGCAGCTTGGCCAAAGGGGCCGGGGGGACCCAGTACTTC
-	TRBV12-3/TRBV12-4	few	15	TRBJ2-5	CASSRGTMYQETQYF	TGTGCCAGCAGTCGCGGGACAATGTACCAAGAGACCCAGTACTTC
-	TRBV5-4	medium-sized	13	TRBJ2-5	CASRDRGAETQYF	TGTGCCAGCAGGGACCGGGGGGCTGAGACCCAGTACTTC
-	TRBV7-2	few	14	TRBJ2-7	CASSQPGGPYEQYF	TGTGCCAGCAGCCAACCAGGGGGGCCCTACGAGCAGTACTTC
TRBD1	TRBV5-6	-	16	TRBJ2-2	CASSLLGQGNTGELFF	TGTGCCAGCAGCTTGCTAGGACAGGGAAACACCGGGGAGCTGTTTTTT
TRBD1	TRBV7-8	-	12	TRBJ2-7	CASGTNRGEQYF	TGTGCCAGCGGCACCAACAGGGGCGAGCAGTACTTC
-	TRBV6-1	medium-sized	13	TRBJ2-7	CAAGDYGSYEQYF	TGTGCCGCAGGAGACTACGGCTCCTACGAGCAGTACTTC
TRBD1	TRBV12-3/TRBV12-4	few	14	TRBJ2-1	CASRPGQGPSEQFF	TGTGCCAGCAGGCCGGGACAGGGGCCTAGTGAGCAGTTCTTC
-	TRBV6-1	-	15	TRBJ2-7	CASSEGGDSSYEQYF	TGTGCCAGCAGTGAAGGCGGGGATAGCTCCTACGAGCAGTACTTC